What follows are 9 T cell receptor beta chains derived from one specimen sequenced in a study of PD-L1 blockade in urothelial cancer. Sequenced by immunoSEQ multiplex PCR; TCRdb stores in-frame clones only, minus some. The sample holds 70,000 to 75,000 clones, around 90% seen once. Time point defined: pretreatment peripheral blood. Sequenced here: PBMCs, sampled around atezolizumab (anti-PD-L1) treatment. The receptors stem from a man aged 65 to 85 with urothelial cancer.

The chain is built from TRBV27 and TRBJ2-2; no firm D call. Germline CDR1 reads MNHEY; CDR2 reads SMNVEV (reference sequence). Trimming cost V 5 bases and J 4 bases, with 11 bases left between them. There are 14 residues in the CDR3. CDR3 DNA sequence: TGTGCCAGCAGTCTGGTCGTCGGCACCGGGGAGCTGTTTTTT. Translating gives CASSLVVGTGELFF.

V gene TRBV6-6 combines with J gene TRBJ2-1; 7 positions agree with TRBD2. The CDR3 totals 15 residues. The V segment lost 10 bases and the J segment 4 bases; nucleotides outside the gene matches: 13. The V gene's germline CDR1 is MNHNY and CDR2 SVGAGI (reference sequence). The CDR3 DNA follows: TGTGCCACCTCGGGACTAACGAATCCTTACAATGAGCAGTTCTTC. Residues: CATSGLTNPYNEQFF.

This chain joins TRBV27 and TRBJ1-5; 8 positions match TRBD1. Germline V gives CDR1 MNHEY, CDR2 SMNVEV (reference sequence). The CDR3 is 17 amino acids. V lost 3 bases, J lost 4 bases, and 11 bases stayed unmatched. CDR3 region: CASSFGAGTGNNQPQHF. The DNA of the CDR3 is TGTGCCAGCAGTTTTGGGGCCGGGACAGGCAATAATCAGCCCCAGCATTTT.

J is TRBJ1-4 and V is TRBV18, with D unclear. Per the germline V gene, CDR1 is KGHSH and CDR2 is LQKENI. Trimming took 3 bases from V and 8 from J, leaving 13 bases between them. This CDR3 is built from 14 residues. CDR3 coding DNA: TGTGCCAGCTCACCCCGGGATTCTCGGGAAAAACTGTTTTTT. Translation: CASSPRDSREKLFF. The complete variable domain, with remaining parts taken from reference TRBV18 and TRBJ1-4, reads NAGVMQNPRHLVRRRGQEARLRCSPMKGHSHVYWYRQLPEEGLKFMVYLQKENIIDESGMPKERFSAEFPKEGPSILRIQQVVRGDSAAYFCASSPRDSREKLFFGSGTQLSVL.

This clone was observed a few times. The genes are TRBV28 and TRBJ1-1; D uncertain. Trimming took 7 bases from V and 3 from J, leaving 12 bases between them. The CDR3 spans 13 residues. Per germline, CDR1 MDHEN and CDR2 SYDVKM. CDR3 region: CASIRPLDTEAFF. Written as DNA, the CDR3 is TGTGCCAGCATCAGGCCCTTGGACACTGAAGCTTTCTTT.

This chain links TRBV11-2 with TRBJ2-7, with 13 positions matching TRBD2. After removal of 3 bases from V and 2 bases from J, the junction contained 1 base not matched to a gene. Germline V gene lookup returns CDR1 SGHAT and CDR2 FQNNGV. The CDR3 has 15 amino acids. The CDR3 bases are TGTGCCAGCAGCTTGGGACTAGCGGGAACCTACGAGCAGTACTTC. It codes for CASSLGLAGTYEQYF.

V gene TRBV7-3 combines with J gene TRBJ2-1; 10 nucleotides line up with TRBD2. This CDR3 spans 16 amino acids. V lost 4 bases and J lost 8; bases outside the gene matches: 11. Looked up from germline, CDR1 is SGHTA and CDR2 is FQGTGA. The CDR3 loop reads CASSSRASGSFDEQFF. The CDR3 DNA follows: TGTGCCAGCAGCTCCCGAGCTAGCGGGAGTTTTGATGAGCAGTTCTTC.

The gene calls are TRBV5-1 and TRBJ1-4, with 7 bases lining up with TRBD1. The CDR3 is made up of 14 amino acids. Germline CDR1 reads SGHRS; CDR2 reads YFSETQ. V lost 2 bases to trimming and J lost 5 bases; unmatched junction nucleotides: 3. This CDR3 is CASSLETGNEKLFF. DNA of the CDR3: TGCGCCAGCAGCTTAGAGACAGGGAATGAAAAACTGTTTTTT.

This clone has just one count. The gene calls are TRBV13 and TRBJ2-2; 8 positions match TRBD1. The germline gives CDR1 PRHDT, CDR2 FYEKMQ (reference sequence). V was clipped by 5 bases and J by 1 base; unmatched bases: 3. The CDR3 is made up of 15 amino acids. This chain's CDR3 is CASSPGQGNTGELFF. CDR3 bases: TGTGCCAGCAGCCCCGGACAGGGGAACACCGGGGAGCTGTTTTTT. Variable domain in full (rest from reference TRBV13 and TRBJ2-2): AAGVIQSPRHLIKEKRETATLKCYPIPRHDTVYWYQQGPGQDPQFLISFYEKMQSDKGSIPDRFSAQQFSDYHSELNMSSLELGDSALYFCASSPGQGNTGELFFGEGSRLTVL.